Listed here are 6 T cell receptor beta chains from one sample, sequenced in a study of vaccination effects on CD4 cells after COVID-19. The repertoire was sequenced with immunoSEQ multiplex PCR; TCRdb's copy has only in-frame clones and lacks some. In the table there are roughly 45,000 clones, about 80% of which are singletons. The ViraFEST assay expanded antigen-specific CD4+ T cells with viral peptide pools before sequencing. It was after approximately 11 days of culture that CD4+ T cells were isolated. Testing of the vaccine recipients showed negative nucleocapsid antibodies and no prior SARS-CoV-2 infection. Their target antigens are unknown. Specimen: CD4+ T cells from PBMCs cultured with SARS-CoV-2 spike peptides, collected before COVID-19 vaccination. These receptors were collected from a human donor who received a COVID-19 vaccine.

The V call is TRBV3-1 (or the pseudogene TRBV3-2), the J call TRBJ2-4; D uncertain. Germline CDR1 reads LGHDT; CDR2 reads YNNKEL (reference sequence). The CDR3 extends over 14 amino acids. Trimming removed 0 bases from V and 6 bases from J, with 9 bases in between. The CDR3 bases are TGTGCCAGCAGCCAAGATCAAAGTGGAAACATTCAGTACTTC. Encoded protein: CASSQDQSGNIQYF.

This sequence joins TRBV10-2 and TRBJ2-1; a weak D match, TRBD1 (6 bases). V was clipped by 6 bases and J by 5 bases, with 8 bases between them. Germline lookup yields CDR1 WSHSY and CDR2 SAAADI. This CDR3 region has 12 residues. CDR3 sequence: CASRRQDNEQFF. The CDR3 nucleotides are TGCGCCAGCAGAAGACAGGACAATGAGCAGTTCTTC.

This clone came up once. The CDR3: CASSLAGGPGTDTQYF. The CDR3 DNA sequence: TGTGCCAGCAGTTTAGCGGGGGGGCCAGGCACAGATACGCAGTATTTT. J is TRBJ2-3 and V is TRBV6-5, with TRBD2 identical over 11 bases. The germline V gene encodes CDR1 MNHEY and CDR2 SVGAGI. The junction had 4 bases not matched to a gene; V was cut back by 4 bases and J by 1 base. The CDR3 totals 16 residues.

V gene TRBV7-9 combines with J gene TRBJ1-1; D unresolved. The CDR3 extends over 13 amino acids. V was shortened by 1 base and J by 0 bases, with 3 bases between the two germline ends. Germline V gene sequence: CDR1 SEHNR, CDR2 FQNEAQ (reference sequence). The CDR3 coding sequence is TGTGCCAGCAGCTTAGACATGAACACTGAAGCTTTCTTT. It yields the protein CASSLDMNTEAFF.

The chain combines TRBV3-1 (or the pseudogene TRBV3-2) with TRBJ2-2, with D perhaps matching TRBD2 (6 bases). The germline CDR1 and CDR2 sequences are LGHDT and YNNKEL (reference sequence). The CDR3 is 13 amino acids. Deletions cut 2 bases from V and 7 bases from J, with 8 bases between. CDR3 loop: CASSQRRDGELFF. In nucleotides, the CDR3 is TGTGCCAGCAGCCAACGGAGGGACGGGGAGCTGTTTTTT.

This clone was seen only a few times. The chain links TRBV29-1 to TRBJ1-1, with D possibly TRBD1 on 6 matching bases. Germline values: CDR1 SQVTM, CDR2 ANQGSEA. CDR3 length equals 13 residues. Trimming took 5 bases from V and 7 from J, leaving 17 bases between them. The CDR3 loop reads CSVKILLGGEAFF. The DNA for the CDR3 is TGCAGCGTTAAAATCCTGTTAGGGGGTGAAGCTTTCTTT.